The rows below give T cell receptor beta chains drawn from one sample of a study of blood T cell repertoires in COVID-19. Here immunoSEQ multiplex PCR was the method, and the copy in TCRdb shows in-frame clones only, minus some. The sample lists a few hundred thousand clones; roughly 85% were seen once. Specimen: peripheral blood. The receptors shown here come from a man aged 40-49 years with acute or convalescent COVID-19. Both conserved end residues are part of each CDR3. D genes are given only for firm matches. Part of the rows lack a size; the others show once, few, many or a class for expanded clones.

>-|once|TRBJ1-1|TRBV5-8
TGTGCCAGCAGCTTGGATGTCGTCGGAGCTTTCTTT
CASSLDVVGAFF
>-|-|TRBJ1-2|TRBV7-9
TGTGCCAGCAGCCCCCTGGGGGGGGTCGGCTACACCTTC
CASSPLGGVGYTF
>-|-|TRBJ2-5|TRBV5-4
TGTGCCAGCAGCTTTACGGGACAAGAGACCCAGTACTTC
CASSFTGQETQYF
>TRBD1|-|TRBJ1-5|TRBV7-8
TGTGCCAGCAGCTTGGATACAGGGGCCAATCAGCCCCAGCATTTT
CASSLDTGANQPQHF
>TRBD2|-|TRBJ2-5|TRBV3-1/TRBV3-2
TGTGCCAGCAGTCAGCGGGGGAAGGAGACCCAGTACTTC
CASSQRGKETQYF
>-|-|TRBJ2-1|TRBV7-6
TGTGCCAGCAGCCCGAGTTGGGGGGATAGCTCCTACAATGAGCAGTTCTTC
CASSPSWGDSSYNEQFF
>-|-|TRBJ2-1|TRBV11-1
TGTGCCAGCAGCTCCTTTAGTAACAATGAGCAGTTCTTC
CASSSFSNNEQFF
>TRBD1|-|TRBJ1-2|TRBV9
TGTGCCAGCAGCACAGGGACAGGGGGCTTTGGCTACACCTTC
CASSTGTGGFGYTF
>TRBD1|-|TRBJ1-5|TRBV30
TGTGCCTGGAGTTCGGACAGGGGCAATCAGCCCCAGCATTTT
CAWSSDRGNQPQHF
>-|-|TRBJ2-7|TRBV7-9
TGTGCCAGCAGCTTAGCTGGGGGCAGGGAGCAGTACTTC
CASSLAGGREQYF
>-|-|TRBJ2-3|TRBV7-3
TGTGCCAGCAGCTGGACAGCCACAGATACGCAGTATTTT
CASSWTATDTQYF
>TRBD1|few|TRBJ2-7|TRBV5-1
TGCGCCAGCAGCCCCCAGGGACAGGGGGCAGTCGGCGAGCAGTACTTC
CASSPQGQGAVGEQYF
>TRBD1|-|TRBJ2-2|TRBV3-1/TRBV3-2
TGTGCCAGTAGCTTGGGACAGCTTAACACCGGGGAGCTGTTTTTT
CASSLGQLNTGELFF
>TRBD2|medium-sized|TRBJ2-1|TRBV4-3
TGCGCCAGCAGCCAAGGACTAGCGGGGCTTGAGCAGTTCTTC
CASSQGLAGLEQFF